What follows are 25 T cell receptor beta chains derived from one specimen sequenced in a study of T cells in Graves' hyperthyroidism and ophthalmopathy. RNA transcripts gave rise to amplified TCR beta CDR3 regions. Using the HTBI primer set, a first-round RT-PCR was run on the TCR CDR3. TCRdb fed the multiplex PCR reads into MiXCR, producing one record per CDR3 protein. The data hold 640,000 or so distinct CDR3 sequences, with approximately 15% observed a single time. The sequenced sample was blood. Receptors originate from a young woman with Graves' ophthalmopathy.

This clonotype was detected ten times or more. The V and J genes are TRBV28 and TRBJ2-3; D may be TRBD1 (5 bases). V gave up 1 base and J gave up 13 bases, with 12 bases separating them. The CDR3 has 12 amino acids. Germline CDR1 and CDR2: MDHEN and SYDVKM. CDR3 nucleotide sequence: TGTGCCAGCAGTTTATCCAGGGTACGGGAGTATTTT. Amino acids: CASSLSRVREYF.

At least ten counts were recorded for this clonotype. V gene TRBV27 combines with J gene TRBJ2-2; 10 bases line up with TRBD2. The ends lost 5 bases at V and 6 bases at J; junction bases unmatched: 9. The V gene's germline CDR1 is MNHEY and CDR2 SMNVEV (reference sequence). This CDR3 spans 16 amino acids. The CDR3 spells CASSIGLAGVAGELFF. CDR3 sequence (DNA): TGTGCCAGCAGTATTGGGCTAGCGGGAGTTGCCGGGGAGCTGTTTTTT.

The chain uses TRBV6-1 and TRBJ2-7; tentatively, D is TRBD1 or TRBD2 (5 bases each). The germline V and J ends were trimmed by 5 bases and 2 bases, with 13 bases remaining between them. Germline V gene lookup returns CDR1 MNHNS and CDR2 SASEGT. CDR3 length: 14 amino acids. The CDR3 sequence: CASSMTGTAYEQYF. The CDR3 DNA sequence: TGTGCCAGCAGTATGACCGGGACCGCCTACGAGCAGTACTTC.

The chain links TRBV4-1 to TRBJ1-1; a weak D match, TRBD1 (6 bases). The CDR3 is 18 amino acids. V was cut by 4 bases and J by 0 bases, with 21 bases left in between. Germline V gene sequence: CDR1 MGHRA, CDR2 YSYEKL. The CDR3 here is CASSLIGWGPLMNTEAFF. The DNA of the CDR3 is TGCGCCAGCAGCCTTATAGGGTGGGGGCCCCTAATGAACACTGAAGCTTTCTTT.

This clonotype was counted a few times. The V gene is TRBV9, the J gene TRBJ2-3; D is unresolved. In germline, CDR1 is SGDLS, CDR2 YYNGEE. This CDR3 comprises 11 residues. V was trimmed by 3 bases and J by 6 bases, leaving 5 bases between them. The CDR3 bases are TGTGCCAGCAGCGGAAGGGATACGCAGTATTTT. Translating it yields CASSGRDTQYF.

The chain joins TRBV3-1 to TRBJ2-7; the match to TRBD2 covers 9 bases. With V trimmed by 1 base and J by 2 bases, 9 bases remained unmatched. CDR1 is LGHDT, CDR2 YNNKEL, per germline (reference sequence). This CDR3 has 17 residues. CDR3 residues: CASSQVGSSGNTYEQYF. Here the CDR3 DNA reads TGTGCCAGCAGCCAAGTAGGCTCTAGCGGGAATACCTACGAGCAGTACTTC.

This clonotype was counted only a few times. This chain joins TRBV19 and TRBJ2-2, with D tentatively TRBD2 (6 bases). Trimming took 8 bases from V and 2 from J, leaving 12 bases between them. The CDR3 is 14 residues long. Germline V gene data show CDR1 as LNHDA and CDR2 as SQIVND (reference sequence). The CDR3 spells CASRWRGNTGELFF. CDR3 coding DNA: TGTGCCAGTCGCTGGCGGGGAAACACCGGGGAGCTGTTTTTT. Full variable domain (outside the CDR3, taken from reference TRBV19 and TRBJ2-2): DGGITQSPKYLFRKEGQNVTLSCEQNLNHDAMYWYRQDPGQGLRLIYYSQIVNDFQKGDIAEGYSVSREKKESFPLTVTSAQKNPTAFYLCASRWRGNTGELFFGEGSRLTVL.

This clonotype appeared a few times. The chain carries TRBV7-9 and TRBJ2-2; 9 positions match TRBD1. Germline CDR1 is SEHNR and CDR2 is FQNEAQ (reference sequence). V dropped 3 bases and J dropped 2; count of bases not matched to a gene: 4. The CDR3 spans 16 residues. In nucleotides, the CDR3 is TGTGCCAGCAGCTTCCCGGGACAGGGAAACACCGGGGAGCTGTTTTTT. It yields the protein CASSFPGQGNTGELFF.

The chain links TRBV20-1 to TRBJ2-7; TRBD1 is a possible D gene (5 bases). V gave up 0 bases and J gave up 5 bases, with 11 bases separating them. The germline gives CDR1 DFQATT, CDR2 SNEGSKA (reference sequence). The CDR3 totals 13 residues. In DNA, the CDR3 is TGCAGTGCTAGAGATGCGACAGCCGACGAGCAGTACTTC. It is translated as CSARDATADEQYF.

The DNA of the CDR3 is TGCGCCAGCAGCTTCTTCGACTCCTCCTACAATGAGCAGTTCTTC. This translates into CASSFFDSSYNEQFF. V usage is TRBV5-1 and J usage is TRBJ2-1; no firm D call. Trimming shortened V by 2 bases and J by 0 bases, and 9 bases separated the two germline ends. Germline lookup yields CDR1 SGHRS and CDR2 YFSETQ. The CDR3 runs to 15 residues.

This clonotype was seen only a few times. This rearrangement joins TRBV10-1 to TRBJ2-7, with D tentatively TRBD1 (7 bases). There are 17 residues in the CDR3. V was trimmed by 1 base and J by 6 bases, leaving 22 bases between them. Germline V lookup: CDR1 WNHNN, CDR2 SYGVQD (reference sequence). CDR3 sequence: CASSEFDGGQPSSEQYF. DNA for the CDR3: TGCGCCAGCAGTGAGTTCGACGGGGGACAGCCCTCCAGCGAGCAGTACTTC.

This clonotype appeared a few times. CDR3 coding DNA: TGTGCCAGTAGTGGCGTCAGGGTCAACACTGAAGCTTTCTTT. Protein: CASSGVRVNTEAFF. This chain uses TRBV19 with TRBJ1-1; D is perhaps TRBD1 (5 bases). Deletions cut 5 bases from V and 2 bases from J, with 12 bases between. The germline V gene encodes CDR1 LNHDA and CDR2 SQIVND (reference sequence). The CDR3 covers 14 residues.

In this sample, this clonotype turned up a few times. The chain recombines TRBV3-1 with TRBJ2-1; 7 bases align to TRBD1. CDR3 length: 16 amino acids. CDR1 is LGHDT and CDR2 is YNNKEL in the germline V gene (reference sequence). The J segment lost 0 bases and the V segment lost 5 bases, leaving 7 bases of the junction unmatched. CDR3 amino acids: CASSISPGGSYNEQFF. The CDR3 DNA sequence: TGTGCCAGCAGCATCTCCCCAGGGGGCTCCTACAATGAGCAGTTCTTC.

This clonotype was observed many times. The CDR3 nucleotides are TGTGCCAGCAGTGAAAGGACCGTCAACGCCTACGAGCAGTACTTC. Protein: CASSERTVNAYEQYF. The gene calls are TRBV2 and TRBJ2-7; the D is unclear. The V gene lost 2 bases and the J gene lost 2 bases, with 13 bases spanning the gap. CDR3 length: 15 amino acids. Germline values: CDR1 SNHLY, CDR2 FYNNEI.

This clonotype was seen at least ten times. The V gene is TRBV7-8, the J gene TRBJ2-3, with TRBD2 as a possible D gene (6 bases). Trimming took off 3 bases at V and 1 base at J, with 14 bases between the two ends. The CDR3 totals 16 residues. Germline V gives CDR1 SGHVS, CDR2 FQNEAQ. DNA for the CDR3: TGTGCCAGCAGCTTCTCCTGGGACTCCCGCACAGATACGCAGTATTTT. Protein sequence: CASSFSWDSRTDTQYF.

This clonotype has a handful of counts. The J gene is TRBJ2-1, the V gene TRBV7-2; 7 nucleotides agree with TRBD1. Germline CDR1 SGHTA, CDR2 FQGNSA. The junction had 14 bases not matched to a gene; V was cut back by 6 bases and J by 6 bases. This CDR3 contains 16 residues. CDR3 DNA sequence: TGTACCAGCAGGCTTCTCGCTGGACAGGCTTTCAATGAGCAGTTCTTC. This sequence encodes CTSRLLAGQAFNEQFF.

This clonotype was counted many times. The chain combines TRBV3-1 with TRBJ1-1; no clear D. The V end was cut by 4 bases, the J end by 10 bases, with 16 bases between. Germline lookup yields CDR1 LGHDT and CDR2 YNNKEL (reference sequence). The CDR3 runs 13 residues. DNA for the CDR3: TGTGCCAGCAGCCCCCGGGGAGGCGTCGGAGCTTTCTTT. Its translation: CASSPRGGVGAFF.

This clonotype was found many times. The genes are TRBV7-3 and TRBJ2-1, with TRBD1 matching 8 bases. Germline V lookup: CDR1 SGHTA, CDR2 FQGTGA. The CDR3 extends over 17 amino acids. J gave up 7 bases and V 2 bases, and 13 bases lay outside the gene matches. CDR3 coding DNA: TGTGCCAGCAGCTTAGGCCAGGGGGCGGGCCCCCAGAATGAGCAGTTCTTC. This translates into CASSLGQGAGPQNEQFF.

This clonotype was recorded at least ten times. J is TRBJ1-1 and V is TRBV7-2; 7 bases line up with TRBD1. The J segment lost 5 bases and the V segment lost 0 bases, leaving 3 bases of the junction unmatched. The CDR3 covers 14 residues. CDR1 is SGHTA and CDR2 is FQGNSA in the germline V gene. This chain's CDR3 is CASSLATGRTEAFF. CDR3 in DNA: TGTGCCAGCAGCTTAGCGACAGGGCGAACTGAAGCTTTCTTT.

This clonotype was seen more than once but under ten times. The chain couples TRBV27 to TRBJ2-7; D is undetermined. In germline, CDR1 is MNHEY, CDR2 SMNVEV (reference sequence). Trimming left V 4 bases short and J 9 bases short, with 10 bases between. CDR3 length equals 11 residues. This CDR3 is CASSSPLRQYF. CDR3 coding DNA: TGTGCCAGCAGTTCTCCCTTACGGCAGTACTTC.

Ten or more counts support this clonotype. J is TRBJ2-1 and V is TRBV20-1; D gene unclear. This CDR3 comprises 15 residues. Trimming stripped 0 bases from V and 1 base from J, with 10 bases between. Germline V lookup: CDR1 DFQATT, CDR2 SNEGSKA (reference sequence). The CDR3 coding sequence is TGCAGTGCTAGAGATCTGAAGGAGTCCTACAATGAGCAGTTCTTC. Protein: CSARDLKESYNEQFF.

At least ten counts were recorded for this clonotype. As DNA, the CDR3 is TGTGCCTGGAGTCTGGGAAGGAACACTGAAGCTTTCTTT. It codes for CAWSLGRNTEAFF. The chain employs TRBV30 and TRBJ1-1; no firm D call. Germline CDR1 GTSNPN, CDR2 SVGIG (reference sequence). CDR3 length equals 13 residues. The V end was cut by 2 bases, the J end by 1 base, with 8 bases between.

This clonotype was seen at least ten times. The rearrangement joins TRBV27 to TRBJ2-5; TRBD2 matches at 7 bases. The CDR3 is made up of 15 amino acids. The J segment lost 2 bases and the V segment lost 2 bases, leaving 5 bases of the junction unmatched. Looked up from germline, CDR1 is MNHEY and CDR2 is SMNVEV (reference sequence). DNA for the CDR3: TGTGCCAGCAGTTTAGCGGGAGAGGCACAAGAGACCCAGTACTTC. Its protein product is CASSLAGEAQETQYF.

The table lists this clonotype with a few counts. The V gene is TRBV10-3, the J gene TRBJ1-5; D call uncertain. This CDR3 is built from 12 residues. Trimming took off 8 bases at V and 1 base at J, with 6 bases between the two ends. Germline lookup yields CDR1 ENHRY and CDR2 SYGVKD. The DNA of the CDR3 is TGTGCCATCGGAGGAAGCAATCAGCCCCAGCATTTT. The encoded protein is CAIGGSNQPQHF.

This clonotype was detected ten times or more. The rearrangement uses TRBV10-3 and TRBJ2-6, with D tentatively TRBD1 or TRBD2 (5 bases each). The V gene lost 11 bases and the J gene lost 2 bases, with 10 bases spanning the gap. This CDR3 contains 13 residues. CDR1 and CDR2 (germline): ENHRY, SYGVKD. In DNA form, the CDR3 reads TGTGCCGTCTGGGGGACTGGGGCCAACGTCCTGACTTTC. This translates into CAVWGTGANVLTF.